This T cell receptor beta chain is from a study of CD8 T cells in ankylosing spondylitis (dated by TCRdb to 2015 to 2018). For the wider study: The study profiled T cell receptor beta repertoires in healthy donors and ankylosing spondylitis patients to find disease-linked TCR variants. The whole study cohort included over a hundred healthy donors and 20 to 30 ankylosing spondylitis patients. Samples of peripheral blood were taken, and for ankylosing spondylitis patients, synovial fluid was collected as well.

The reads were generated on an Illumina HiSeq 2500. Quantitative 5'-RACE with molecular barcodes was the method used to prepare the TCR beta libraries. Processing in the source paper ran as follows. Disease-linked TCR variants were identified with a new computational method built on a probabilistic model of VDJ rearrangement. TCRdb handled the public reads itself, with Q25 trimming in fastp and clone calling in MiXCR, and kept productive beta chains. Rows with a matching CDR3 protein are joined into one entry that keeps the most common DNA and genes. TCRdb's processing, not the authors' own work, is the source of the V and J calls. For this sample there are some 180,000 distinct CDR3 sequences; 15% to 20% appear just once. The top ten clones comprise roughly 4.5% of the sample. At least ten counts were recorded for this clonotype. The antigen it binds to is not known. The record has no base qualities; no much larger clone is one base away.

Its CDR3 holds 15 amino acids, cysteine through phenylalanine. Just CDR3 DNA is preserved here, 45 bases in frame from base 1. V is trimmed back by 0 bases and J by 5 bases, and the junction contains 4 bases that no gene match accounts for. The germline V gene (reference sequence) supplies CDR1 MNHEY and CDR2 SMNVEV. What the authors observed across the whole study: Significant enrichment of the disease-linked clones was reported in matched synovial fluid samples from ankylosing spondylitis patients. Some of the motif variants had been reported before in the synovial fluid and blood of reactive arthritis patients, a finding that suggests common disease-initiation mechanisms. A TCR beta motif of several highly homologous amino acid variants appeared characteristic of blood from ankylosing spondylitis patients. A CD8+ phenotype was shown by the disease-linked clones, which were found at relatively low frequencies in peripheral blood.

The TCR was taken from a male donor aged 10 to 30 with ankylosing spondylitis or in good health (not recorded which). Donor details come from another sample of the same person, matched by shared clones. The sequence is built from TRBV27 and TRBJ2-1; a stretch of 7 junction bases matches TRBD1. The sequenced sample consisted of blood, either unsorted or a sorted T cell fraction (not recorded which). The CDR3 reads as follows: CASSLSVTGDNEQFF. The DNA sequence follows: TGTGCCAGCAGTTTATCGGTTACAGGGGACAATGAGCAGTTCTTC.